A selection of T cell receptor beta chains follows, all from one sample in a study of cytomegalovirus exposure and HLA in healthy donors. This table comes from immunoSEQ multiplex PCR, and its TCRdb copy is limited to in-frame clones, with some not included. The table has some 180,000 clones, about 77% seen once. The sample comprised PBMCs. The receptor set was obtained from a young woman in good health and CMV-seropositive. CDR3s leave out the opening cysteine and the closing phenylalanine or tryptophan. A D gene is named only where the DNA matches it firmly.

v_call d_call cdr3_aa
TRBV6-4 TRBD1 ASSDLDRESYEQY
TRBV5-1 - ASSLEQGNTGELF
TRBV4-2 - ASSPQGFGYT
TRBV5-1 TRBD2 ASSSPGGGLSREQY
TRBV28 - ASSRVTYNSPLH
TRBV19 - ASRTTGTNYGYT
TRBV7-8 TRBD1 ASSPWTGSDSYEQY
TRBV5-4 - ASSLDSSGANVLT
TRBV6-1 - ASSDPYGGYGAIYGYT
TRBV7-3 TRBD2 ASSLVAGAGYNEQF
TRBV7-9 - ASSYLDNRPGGYGYT
TRBV7-9 - ASEGPSVRTGTAF
TRBV4-2 TRBD2 ASSRSGGAESGELF
TRBV4-2 TRBD2 ASSQEGTSGGAVDTQY
TRBV10-3 TRBD1 AISDRGLAKNIQY
TRBV10-3 TRBD2 AISGSLLAGDNNEQF
TRBV10-2 - ASSERGTSTDTQY
TRBV18 TRBD2 ASSLLTSGTDTQY
TRBV2 TRBD1 ASSDLTGERYEQY
TRBV9 TRBD1 ASSATGGNQPQH
TRBV9 TRBD2 ASSVAGGNTGELF
TRBV7-2 TRBD2 ASSSPALAGGSYNEQF
TRBV7-6 - ASSLARSGGSGNTIY
TRBV7-2 - ASSSPGGGEQY
TRBV10-3 - AISSGADTDTQY
TRBV5-8 - ASSRPTQGLVEQY
TRBV5-5 - ASSLVRLNEQF
TRBV27 - ASSLQARNTEAF
TRBV15 - ATSRERTDYRDGYT
TRBV7-2 TRBD1 ASSLGGSAGGEKLF
TRBV9 TRBD2 ASSDQAGTRGEQY
TRBV7-2 - ASSLDSPATNEKLF
TRBV4-1 - ASSQERSNQPQH
TRBV7-9 - ASSYRRAGNTIY
TRBV5-4 - ASSPSGDDYGYT
TRBV28 - ASSLGTGTSSYEQY
TRBV30 TRBD1 AWSARQGFHQPQH
TRBV6-6 - ATGGTEGSEQY
TRBV5-4 TRBD1 ASSLGLGQGRLNTEAF
TRBV18 - ASSPQGLSSY
TRBV27 TRBD1 ATHTRQGRNTEAF
TRBV19 TRBD1 ASSTNRDRGGNVDNQPQH
TRBV28 - ASTQGVYEQY
TRBV6-1 - ASKAASSYEQY
TRBV18 TRBD1 ASSPSPGTGANLYGYT
TRBV28 TRBD1 ASRDRGAEKLF
TRBV4-3 - ASSPGQGSYGYT
TRBV5-1 - ASSFLSRDEQF
TRBV29-1 - SVGPTGLSYEQY
TRBV4-3 - ASSQEAGVGQPQH
TRBV7-3 TRBD2 ASSPGLAGGTYKETQY
TRBV7-2 - ASSLAIGALGELF
TRBV7-9 - ASSSSPWLEAF
TRBV28 - ASSLEPNRGQPQH
TRBV7-9 TRBD1 ASSPDRNFYEQY
TRBV4-1 - ASSQAPGNIHTEQY
TRBV4-3 TRBD1 ASSRLWDRGGSSNQPQH